Below are 32 T cell receptor beta chains sequenced from a single sample in a study of blood T cells in healthy people across ages. Using a J-beta primer mix together with a sample-barcoded 5' primer, a second PCR was run for about 6 to 11 cycles. TCRdb independently ran MiXCR on the 5' RACE reads; one entry per CDR3 protein. Of under 1,000,000 distinct CDR3 sequences in the sample, roughly 35% are singletons; the top ten hold approximately 13%. The specimen was blood. The receptor source for this set is a man between 18 and 29 years old in good health.

There are many counts of this clonotype. The chain carries TRBV7-2 and TRBJ2-3; 12 nucleotides agree with TRBD2. From germline, CDR1 is SGHTA and CDR2 FQGNSA. The ends lost 4 bases at V and 1 base at J; junction bases unmatched: 6. The CDR3 has 17 residues. CDR3 amino acids: CASSSTLAGGRTDTQYF. As DNA, the CDR3 is TGTGCCAGCAGCTCCACACTAGCGGGGGGACGCACAGATACGCAGTATTTT.

This chain connects TRBV23-1 to TRBJ1-5; D unclear. TRBV23-1 is given ORF status, its function remaining uncertain. The CDR3 has 19 amino acids. V lost 2 bases, J lost 4 bases, and 24 bases lay in between. The CDR3 region is CASSQGIPGSSRWNQPQHF. The DNA of the CDR3 is TGCGCCAGCAGTCAAGGTATCCCGGGTTCTTCTAGGTGGAATCAGCCCCAGCATTTT.

This chain's CDR3 is CSVTKSVADEKLFF. In nucleotides, the CDR3 is TGCAGCGTGACCAAGAGTGTTGCGGATGAAAAACTGTTTTTT. The gene calls are TRBV29-1 and TRBJ1-4, with D uncertain. Trimming removed 6 bases from V and 6 bases from J, with 17 bases in between. This CDR3 spans 14 amino acids. Germline V gene sequence: CDR1 SQVTM, CDR2 ANQGSEA. The variable domain in full, completed from reference TRBV29-1 and TRBJ1-4, reads SAVISQKPSRDICQRGTSLTIQCQVDSQVTMMFWYRQQPGQSLTLIATANQGSEATYESGFVIDKFPISRPNLTFSTLTVSNMSPEDSSIYLCSVTKSVADEKLFFGSGTQLSVL.

This clonotype has just one count. The J gene is TRBJ2-1, the V gene TRBV11-2; D unresolved. The J call may be mistaken, given a closer DNA end match to TRBJ2-7. The CDR3 is 15 residues long. From germline, CDR1 is SGHAT and CDR2 FQNNGV. CDR3 in DNA: TGTGCCAGCAGCTTAGAGATGAGCTCCTACAATGAGCAGTACTTC. It is translated as CASSLEMSSYNEQYF.

This chain joins TRBV7-6 and TRBJ2-5; 9 bases match TRBD1. Germline lookup yields CDR1 SGHVS and CDR2 FNYEAQ. The CDR3 runs to 15 residues. Losses at the gene ends were 0 bases for V and 11 bases for J; bases not matched to a gene: 10. The CDR3 sequence: CASSLADRGRNEQYF. Here the CDR3 DNA reads TGTGCCAGCAGCTTAGCGGACAGGGGTCGCAATGAGCAGTACTTC. Full variable domain (outside the CDR3, taken from reference TRBV7-6 and TRBJ2-5): GAGVSQSPRYKVTKRGQDVALRCDPISGHVSLYWYRQALGQGPEFLTYFNYEAQQDKSGLPNDRFSAERPEGSISTLTIQRTEQRDSAMYRCASSLADRGRNEQYFGPGTRLLVL.

This clonotype appeared many times. The chain combines TRBV20-1 with TRBJ1-2; TRBD1 matches 7 bases. Per the germline V gene, CDR1 is DFQATT and CDR2 is SNEGSKA (reference sequence). The CDR3 covers 13 residues. The junction had 6 bases not matched to a gene; V was cut back by 4 bases and J by 4 bases. CDR3 nucleotides: TGCAGTGCTACCGGACAGGCGACCTATGGCTACACCTTC. It codes for CSATGQATYGYTF.

This clonotype was seen only a few times. The chain uses TRBV12-3 or TRBV12-4 and TRBJ2-2; TRBD2 matches 16 bases. The length of the CDR3 is 18 residues. V lost 3 bases, J lost 3 bases, and 4 bases stayed unmatched. CDR3 protein: CASSFGTSGGGDTGELFF. As DNA, the CDR3 is TGTGCCAGCAGTTTCGGGACTAGCGGGGGGGGCGACACCGGGGAGCTGTTTTTT.

This clonotype has at least ten counts. CDR3 loop: CSVVSGSSYNEQYF. Written as DNA, the CDR3 is TGCAGCGTTGTGTCTGGAAGCTCCTACAATGAGCAGTACTTC. J is TRBJ2-1 and V is TRBV29-1; D not certain. The DNA end lines up better with TRBJ2-7; the J call may be wrong. Germline-derived CDR1 and CDR2 are SQVTM and ANQGSEA. The CDR3 is made up of 14 amino acids.

This chain joins TRBV12-3 or TRBV12-4 and TRBJ1-5, with 8 bases fitting TRBD1. V lost 5 bases, J lost 7 bases, and 10 bases stayed unmatched. CDR3 length: 15 residues. The CDR3, as DNA: TGTGCCAGCAGTCCCTTCACAGGGGGGATCCAGCCCCAGCATTTT. Amino acid sequence: CASSPFTGGIQPQHF.

This clonotype was detected once. The CDR3 nucleotides are TGTGCCAGTAGTTTGGCCCCGGAGTTGGGGAACACTGAAGCTTTCTTT. Residues: CASSLAPELGNTEAFF. This chain joins TRBV19 and TRBJ1-1; no clear D. The germline V gene has CDR1 LNHDA and CDR2 SQIVND (reference sequence). V shed 5 bases and J shed 1 base, with 17 bases lying between them. This CDR3 has 16 amino acids.

The CDR3 region is CASSEAHRRGSSYNEQYF. The CDR3 DNA reads TGTGCCAGCAGTGAAGCCCATCGGCGGGGGAGCTCCTACAATGAGCAGTACTTC. The chain carries TRBV2 and TRBJ2-1; 7 nucleotides align to TRBD2. The J call may be incorrect, as the DNA end agrees better with TRBJ2-7. The CDR3 spans 18 residues. The germline CDR1 and CDR2 sequences are SNHLY and FYNNEI.

This chain links TRBV16 with TRBJ2-5; D unclear. Gene TRBJ2-7 matches the end of the DNA better, so the J call may be wrong. The CDR3 contains 15 residues. Germline V gives CDR1 KGHSY, CDR2 FQNENV. CDR3 in DNA: TGTGCCAGCAGCCGAAAAACGAGTCGCGCTTACGAGCAGTACTTC. Translating gives CASSRKTSRAYEQYF.

This clonotype was counted a single time. The chain carries TRBV29-1 and TRBJ2-3, with 9 bases identical to TRBD1. The CDR3 consists of 13 residues. The V gene's germline CDR1 is SQVTM and CDR2 ANQGSEA. V lost 3 bases to trimming and J lost 5 bases; unmatched junction nucleotides: 3. CDR3 DNA sequence: TGCAGCGTTGAGTGGACAGGGGTAGATACGCAGTATTTT. This sequence encodes CSVEWTGVDTQYF.

The table lists this clonotype with a few counts. The chain couples TRBV12-3 or TRBV12-4 to TRBJ2-3, with a possible D match to TRBD2 (5 bases). Trimming pared 3 bases from V and 2 bases from J, leaving 15 bases between. The CDR3 consists of 16 residues. CDR3 amino acids: CASSFGRRSNTDTQYF. The DNA for the CDR3 is TGTGCCAGCAGTTTCGGAAGGAGGAGCAACACAGATACGCAGTATTTT.

The chain combines TRBV25-1 with TRBJ2-5; 9 bases match TRBD2. V gave up 4 bases and J gave up 3 bases; unmatched junction bases: 6. The germline gives CDR1 MGHDK, CDR2 SYGVNS. This CDR3 has 15 amino acids. Written as DNA, the CDR3 is TGTGCCAGCAGTGTCCCGACTAGCGGAAAAGAGACCCAGTACTTC. Translating it yields CASSVPTSGKETQYF.

This clonotype was observed many times. DNA of the CDR3: TGTGCCAGCAGTTACGAGTTAGCGGGGGATACGCAGTATTTT. Protein: CASSYELAGDTQYF. V gene TRBV6-5 combines with J gene TRBJ2-3, with TRBD2 matching over 8 bases. The CDR3 covers 14 residues. In germline, CDR1 is MNHEY, CDR2 SVGAGI. V was clipped by 2 bases and J by 6 bases; unmatched bases: 4.

In its sample, this clonotype was seen a few times. The chain combines TRBV5-6 with TRBJ2-1, with D perhaps matching TRBD1 or TRBD2 (5 bases each). Trimming left V 4 bases short and J 3 bases short, with 14 bases between. The CDR3 totals 15 residues. Germline V gene sequence: CDR1 SGHDT, CDR2 YYEEEE. CDR3 bases: TGTGCCAGCAGCCTCCGGGACGGGGTCTACAATGAGCAGTTCTTC. Its translation is CASSLRDGVYNEQFF.

The gene calls are TRBV6-1 and TRBJ2-1, with D maybe TRBD2 (5 bases). V was clipped by 2 bases and J by 6 bases, with 8 bases between them. The CDR3 length is 13 residues. CDR1 MNHNS and CDR2 SASEGT come from the germline V gene. In DNA, the CDR3 is TGTGCCAGCAGTGAACGGGAAGGCAATGAGCAGTTCTTC. This gives the protein CASSEREGNEQFF.

This clonotype was picked up one time. A read error may be the cause here, since a much bigger clone is one base away. This chain links TRBV6-5 with TRBJ2-3; D gene uncertain. The CDR3 loop spans 14 amino acids. Germline CDR1 MNHEY, CDR2 SVGAGI. Trimming took off 2 bases at V and 2 bases at J, with 8 bases between the two ends. The CDR3 sequence is CASSYQRVTDTQYF. In DNA, the CDR3 is TGTGCCAGCAGTTACCAACGGGTCACAGATACGCAGTATTTT.

V gene TRBV20-1 combines with J gene TRBJ1-2, with D possibly matching TRBD1 (5 bases). Germline values: CDR1 DFQATT, CDR2 SNEGSKA (reference sequence). This CDR3 region has 12 residues. V was shortened by 7 bases and J by 2 bases, with 11 bases between the two germline ends. The CDR3 coding sequence is TGCAGTGTCGAGGGGCGCAACTATGGCTACACCTTC. Its protein is CSVEGRNYGYTF.

The chain joins TRBV28 to TRBJ2-6, with D perhaps TRBD1 (5 bases). Between the trimmed V and J ends, which lost 6 bases and 2 bases, there was a span of 8 bases. The CDR3 has 14 amino acids. Germline CDR1 is MDHEN and CDR2 is SYDVKM. The CDR3 is CASRQGTGANVLTF. The CDR3 region has the DNA TGTGCCAGCAGGCAGGGTACTGGGGCCAACGTCCTGACTTTC.

The V gene is TRBV6-1, the J gene TRBJ1-1; a weak D match, TRBD1 (6 bases). This CDR3 has 13 residues. Trimming cost V 5 bases and J 4 bases, with 11 bases left between them. Germline V gene sequence: CDR1 MNHNS, CDR2 SASEGT. The CDR3, as DNA: TGTGCCAGCAGTCCAGGGGCGAGCACTGAAGCTTTCTTT. It yields the protein CASSPGASTEAFF.

A single count supports this clonotype. The genes are TRBV6-5 and TRBJ1-1; D is ambiguous. This CDR3 contains 15 residues. The germline V and J ends were trimmed by 2 bases and 3 bases, with 13 bases remaining between them. Germline values: CDR1 MNHEY, CDR2 SVGAGI. This CDR3 is CASSYRLGFDTEAFF. The CDR3, as DNA: TGTGCCAGCAGTTACAGGTTGGGGTTTGACACTGAAGCTTTCTTT.

The chain is built from TRBV10-3 and TRBJ1-4; D is ambiguous. V lost 4 bases to trimming and J lost 5 bases, with 8 bases between them. Germline V gene sequence: CDR1 ENHRY, CDR2 SYGVKD. This CDR3 region has 13 residues. For the CDR3, the DNA is TGTGCCATCAGTGTACAGTTGAATGAAAAACTGTTTTTT. It yields the protein CAISVQLNEKLFF.

This clonotype occurred a few times. The V and J genes are TRBV27 and TRBJ2-1; D gene ambiguous. This CDR3 region has 17 residues. The V end was cut by 2 bases, the J end by 0 bases, with 14 bases between. Germline values: CDR1 MNHEY, CDR2 SMNVEV (reference sequence). The CDR3 reads CASSLAAIIGSYNEQFF. DNA for the CDR3: TGTGCCAGCAGTTTAGCAGCAATAATCGGCTCCTACAATGAGCAGTTCTTC.

The CDR3 spells CASSVGWGTLEKLFF. DNA for the CDR3: TGTGCCAGCAGCGTAGGATGGGGGACGTTGGAAAAACTGTTTTTT. The chain combines TRBV9 with TRBJ1-4, with D possibly matching TRBD1 (5 bases). Germline CDR1 SGDLS, CDR2 YYNGEE. V lost 0 bases and J lost 8, with 14 bases in between. This CDR3 is 15 amino acids long. The full variable domain, its missing parts supplied by reference TRBV9 and TRBJ1-4, is DSGVTQTPKHLITATGQRVTLRCSPRSGDLSVYWYQQSLDQGLQFLIQYYNGEERAKGNILERFSAQQFPDLHSELNLSSLELGDSALYFCASSVGWGTLEKLFFGSGTQLSVL.

This clonotype occurred many times. J is TRBJ1-2 and V is TRBV25-1; 8 bases map to TRBD1. Germline V gives CDR1 MGHDK, CDR2 SYGVNS. This CDR3 contains 16 residues. V was pared by 1 base and J by 8 bases, with 12 bases of the junction left unmatched. The CDR3 DNA follows: TGTGCCAGCAGTGAATTGGGGACAGGCGCAATTGGCGGCTACACCTTC. Translated, it gives CASSELGTGAIGGYTF.

The chain links TRBV12-3 or TRBV12-4 to TRBJ1-2; unclear D gene. This CDR3 is built from 16 residues. The ends were cut back, 1 base at V and 4 bases at J, with 16 bases in the middle. The CDR3 reads CASSLGIRAFRYGYTF. DNA for the CDR3: TGTGCCAGCAGTTTAGGGATCCGGGCATTCCGCTATGGCTACACCTTC.

This clonotype has a handful of counts. A read error may account for a junction end that differs from germline. The chain links TRBV19 to TRBJ1-5; D is undetermined. The length of the CDR3 is 16 residues. Germline values: CDR1 LNHDA, CDR2 SQIVND (reference sequence). CDR3 bases: TGTCCCAGTAGTATGCTCCATGAAAGGGGCAATCAGCCCCAGCATTTT. Amino acids: CPSSMLHERGNQPQHF. Looking up the rest from reference TRBV19 and TRBJ1-5 gives the full variable domain: DGGITQSPKYLFRKEGQNVTLSCEQNLNHDAMYWYRQDPGQGLRLIYYSQIVNDFQKGDIAEGYSVSREKKESFPLTVTSAQKNPTAFYLCPSSMLHERGNQPQHFGDGTRLSIL.

The CDR3 region is CASSLSRIGNEQFF. The CDR3 DNA sequence: TGTGCCAGCAGCTTATCACGGATTGGGAATGAGCAGTTCTTC. The V call is TRBV11-2, the J call TRBJ2-1; no firm D call. Germline lookup yields CDR1 SGHAT and CDR2 FQNNGV. Trimming cost V 2 bases and J 7 bases, with 12 bases left between them. The CDR3 consists of 14 residues.

The chain employs TRBV5-6 and TRBJ1-6; D remains ambiguous. Germline values: CDR1 SGHDT, CDR2 YYEEEE. Trimming shortened V by 0 bases and J by 7 bases, and 5 bases separated the two germline ends. This CDR3 is built from 13 residues. The CDR3 protein is CASSLGINSPLHF. In nucleotides, the CDR3 is TGTGCCAGCAGCTTGGGGATCAATTCACCCCTCCACTTT.

This clonotype was observed at least ten times. The rearrangement links TRBV4-2 to TRBJ2-3; weak D call: TRBD2 (7 bases). V lost 0 bases, J lost 2 bases, and 18 bases lay in between. Germline lookup yields CDR1 LGHNA and CDR2 YNFKEQ. The CDR3 spans 18 residues. CDR3 sequence: CASSQDLAGAFLTDTQYF. CDR3 DNA: TGTGCCAGCAGCCAAGATCTTGCGGGGGCCTTCCTCACAGATACGCAGTATTTT.